The 29 T cell receptor beta chains given below trace back to one sample, sequenced in a study of cytomegalovirus exposure and HLA in healthy donors. The PCR made use of 60 Vbeta and 13 Jbeta primers. TCRdb keeps only in-frame clones here, not all; method: immunoSEQ multiplex PCR. The table has 150,000 or so clones, around 80% seen once. Sequences were obtained from PBMCs. Receptor source: a man aged 50-59 years in good health and CMV-seronegative.

The CDR3 DNA reads TGCGCCAGCAGCCGGGACAGGGGTTCCACCGGGGAGCTGTTTTTT. As protein: CASSRDRGSTGELFF. V and J are TRBV4-1 and TRBJ2-2, with 10 bases aligning to TRBD1. V lost 4 bases, J lost 4 bases, and 3 bases stayed unmatched. Germline V gene sequence: CDR1 MGHRA, CDR2 YSYEKL. This CDR3 has 15 residues.

The genes are TRBV7-2 and TRBJ1-5; maybe TRBD1 (6 bases). V lost 5 bases, J lost 5 bases, and 13 bases lay in between. Germline V gene sequence: CDR1 SGHTA, CDR2 FQGNSA. The CDR3 extends over 14 amino acids. This CDR3 is CASSPDEGDQPQHF. CDR3 in DNA: TGTGCCAGCAGCCCCGATGAGGGGGATCAGCCCCAGCATTTT.

The chain employs TRBV4-1 and TRBJ1-2; weak D call: TRBD1 (5 bases). Germline V gives CDR1 MGHRA, CDR2 YSYEKL. The CDR3 has 14 amino acids. The V gene lost 1 base and the J gene lost 4 bases, with 10 bases spanning the gap. In DNA, the CDR3 is TGCGCCAGCAGCCAAGGAAAGGGGTCCTATGGCTACACCTTC. It specifies CASSQGKGSYGYTF.

The rearrangement links TRBV7-3 to TRBJ1-4, with TRBD1 matching over 10 bases. This CDR3 has 15 residues. J gave up 8 bases and V 5 bases, and 8 bases lay outside the gene matches. In germline, CDR1 is SGHTA, CDR2 FQGTGA. The CDR3 DNA reads as TGTGCCAGCAGCCCGACAGGGGGCTTCGGAGAAAAACTGTTTTTT. Translation gives CASSPTGGFGEKLFF.

This clone was recorded only once. This sequence joins TRBV5-1 and TRBJ2-5, with 7 positions matching TRBD2. V lost 1 base and J lost 6; bases outside the gene matches: 9. The CDR3 extends over 15 amino acids. Germline CDR1 reads SGHRS; CDR2 reads YFSETQ. This CDR3 reads CASSLFAGEGQTQYF. CDR3 nucleotide sequence: TGCGCCAGCAGCTTGTTTGCGGGGGAGGGTCAGACCCAGTACTTC.

The chain joins TRBV6-5 to TRBJ1-2; D perhaps matches TRBD1 (5 bases). Germline assignment: CDR1 MNHEY and CDR2 SVGAGI. V was clipped by 9 bases and J by 4 bases, with 18 bases between them. This CDR3 spans 14 amino acids. The CDR3 bases are TGTGCCAGTACCACAGGCGGGGTCCCCTATGGCTACACCTTC. The encoded protein is CASTTGGVPYGYTF.

The chain couples TRBV4-1 to TRBJ1-5, with 7 bases identical to TRBD1. The germline CDR1 and CDR2 sequences are MGHRA and YSYEKL. The CDR3 is 16 amino acids. V lost 0 bases and J lost 5; bases outside the gene matches: 7. The CDR3 DNA reads TGCGCCAGCAGCCAAGATTTCGTAACAGGGGATCAGCCCCAGCATTTT. Translated, it gives CASSQDFVTGDQPQHF.

This clone was counted a few times. The chain uses TRBV7-2 and TRBJ2-7; TRBD2 matches at 13 bases. There are 14 residues in the CDR3. Germline V lookup: CDR1 SGHTA, CDR2 FQGNSA. Trimming cost V 7 bases and J 6 bases; bases outside gene matches: 6. The CDR3 region has the DNA TGTGCCAGCACCACAGGACTAGCGGGAGTCGAGCAGTACTTC. Amino acids: CASTTGLAGVEQYF.

V usage is TRBV25-1 and J usage is TRBJ1-4, with TRBD1 matching over 9 bases. The CDR3 has 16 amino acids. Germline trimming cut 4 bases from V and 3 bases from J; bases unmatched to any gene: 6. CDR1 is MGHDK, CDR2 SYGVNS, per germline. In DNA, the CDR3 is TGTGCCAGCAGTGTAGGGACAGGGAAGGCTAATGAAAAACTGTTTTTT. It translates to CASSVGTGKANEKLFF.

The chain couples TRBV5-4 to TRBJ2-7, with TRBD1 identical over 8 bases. Germline trimming cut 1 base from V and 7 bases from J; bases unmatched to any gene: 7. Germline V gives CDR1 SGHNT, CDR2 YYREEE (reference sequence). CDR3 size: 14 residues. The DNA of the CDR3 is TGTGCCAGCAGCTTGTATCAGGGGGCGGTGGAGCAGTACTTC. It codes for CASSLYQGAVEQYF.

This clone was detected only a few times. This chain links TRBV7-3 with TRBJ1-6; D unclear. Germline lookup yields CDR1 SGHTA and CDR2 FQGTGA. V was pared by 3 bases and J by 7 bases, with 7 bases between. This CDR3 contains 13 residues. CDR3 DNA: TGTGCCAGCAGCTTTGCAGTGAATTCACCCCTCCACTTT. Amino acid sequence: CASSFAVNSPLHF.

This chain joins TRBV2 and TRBJ2-2; 8 nucleotides agree with TRBD2. V lost 6 bases, J lost 1 base, and 1 base stayed unmatched. This CDR3 spans 14 amino acids. Germline CDR1 is SNHLY and CDR2 is FYNNEI. In DNA form, the CDR3 reads TGTGCCAGCAGCCTAGCGGGGAACACCGGGGAGCTGTTTTTT. As protein: CASSLAGNTGELFF.

In this sample, this clone turned up many times. J is TRBJ2-1 and V is TRBV30, with no clear D. This CDR3 has 12 amino acids. With 0 bases removed from V and 8 bases from J, the gap between germline ends came to 8 bases. CDR1 and CDR2 (germline): GTSNPN, SVGIG (reference sequence). CDR3: CAWSVQSYEQFF. In DNA, the CDR3 is TGTGCCTGGAGTGTACAGTCATATGAGCAGTTCTTC.

This clone came up once. The chain combines TRBV6-5 with TRBJ2-7, with a weak D call TRBD1 (6 bases). V lost 5 bases to trimming and J lost 4 bases, with 12 bases between them. The V gene's germline CDR1 is MNHEY and CDR2 SVGAGI. This CDR3 region has 13 residues. The CDR3 coding sequence is TGTGCCAGCAGTCCGGACAGATCGTACGAGCAGTACTTC. Amino acid sequence: CASSPDRSYEQYF.

The J gene is TRBJ2-2, the V gene TRBV7-2; 10 nucleotides agree with TRBD2. J gave up 6 bases and V 1 base, and 5 bases lay outside the gene matches. CDR3 length: 16 amino acids. Germline-derived CDR1 and CDR2 are SGHTA and FQGNSA. Written as DNA, the CDR3 is TGTGCCAGCAGCTTAGTTAGCGGGGGGAAGTCCGGGGAGCTGTTTTTT. It yields the protein CASSLVSGGKSGELFF.

This clone was detected a few times. The chain employs TRBV5-1 and TRBJ2-7, with a weak D call TRBD2 (5 bases). CDR3 size: 13 residues. Trimming cost V 2 bases and J 6 bases, with 12 bases left between them. CDR1 is SGHRS, CDR2 YFSETQ, per germline. Here the CDR3 reads CASSLRDRSEQYF. Written as DNA, the CDR3 is TGCGCCAGCAGCTTACGGGATCGTAGCGAGCAGTACTTC.

This clone has just a few counts. This chain connects TRBV4-2 to TRBJ2-1; perhaps TRBD2 as D (6 bases). The CDR3 is 15 residues long. V lost 3 bases and J lost 0, with 9 bases in between. Germline values: CDR1 LGHNA, CDR2 YNFKEQ. CDR3 amino acids: CASSHSGSSYNEQFF. CDR3 coding DNA: TGTGCCAGCAGCCATAGCGGCAGCTCCTACAATGAGCAGTTCTTC.

The CDR3 nucleotides are TGCGCCAGCAGTTCCGGGACTAGCGGGAGCCCCAGCTACAATGAGCAGTTCTTC. Its translation: CASSSGTSGSPSYNEQFF. V is TRBV5-1 and J is TRBJ2-1; 14 bases fit TRBD2. The V segment lost 5 bases and the J segment 3 bases; nucleotides outside the gene matches: 10. This CDR3 is built from 18 residues. Germline assignment: CDR1 SGHRS and CDR2 YFSETQ.

The chain recombines TRBV20-1 with TRBJ2-5; D may be TRBD2 (5 bases). This CDR3 spans 11 amino acids. V lost 6 bases and J 5 bases, leaving 10 bases between the germline ends. Germline V gene sequence: CDR1 DFQATT, CDR2 SNEGSKA (reference sequence). This chain's CDR3 is CSALAEETQYF. For the CDR3, the DNA is TGCAGTGCCCTAGCAGAGGAGACCCAGTACTTC.

This chain joins TRBV30 and TRBJ1-3; D possibly corresponds to TRBD1 (6 bases). V lost 0 bases and J 4 bases, leaving 19 bases between the germline ends. The CDR3 contains 17 residues. Germline CDR1 GTSNPN, CDR2 SVGIG (reference sequence). CDR3 amino acids: CAWSVWARGMQGNTIYF. The CDR3 DNA follows: TGTGCCTGGAGTGTATGGGCCAGGGGTATGCAAGGAAACACCATATATTTT.

The sample holds a few counts of this clone. V and J are TRBV27 and TRBJ2-3, with D possibly matching TRBD1 (5 bases). V shed 4 bases and J shed 4 bases, with 9 bases lying between them. This CDR3 region has 13 residues. The germline V gene has CDR1 MNHEY and CDR2 SMNVEV (reference sequence). The CDR3 is CASSSGLSDTQYF. As DNA, the CDR3 is TGTGCCAGCAGTTCAGGGTTGTCAGATACGCAGTATTTT.

The chain uses TRBV7-2 and TRBJ2-7, with D maybe TRBD2 (7 bases). Germline-derived CDR1 and CDR2 are SGHTA and FQGNSA. The V end was cut by 3 bases, the J end by 5 bases, with 11 bases between. CDR3 size: 13 residues. The DNA for the CDR3 is TGTGCCAGCAGCTTGGGAGGGGGGAACGAGCAGTACTTC. As protein: CASSLGGGNEQYF.

CDR3 protein: CSGGQPTTEAFF. CDR3 in DNA: TGCAGCGGGGGACAGCCCACTACTGAAGCTTTCTTT. The V and J genes are TRBV29-1 and TRBJ1-1; the match to TRBD1 covers 7 bases. CDR3 length: 12 residues. The germline V gene encodes CDR1 SQVTM and CDR2 ANQGSEA. The V gene end was trimmed by 7 bases and the J gene end by 5 bases; junction bases not matched to a gene: 7.

The rearrangement uses TRBV9 and TRBJ2-2; 7 positions agree with TRBD1. Per the germline V gene, CDR1 is SGDLS and CDR2 is YYNGEE. Unmatched junction bases numbered 5, after V lost 2 bases and J lost 4 bases. CDR3 size: 15 residues. As DNA, the CDR3 is TGTGCCAGCAGCGTTTCGCCAGGGGGCACCGGGGAGCTGTTTTTT. As protein: CASSVSPGGTGELFF.

The chain employs TRBV28 and TRBJ2-6; D perhaps matches TRBD2 (7 bases). Trimming removed 4 bases from V and 2 bases from J, with 18 bases in between. This CDR3 contains 18 residues. CDR1 and CDR2 (germline): MDHEN, SYDVKM. This chain's CDR3 is CASSSTSRGGTGANVLTF. CDR3 nucleotides: TGTGCCAGCAGTTCAACCTCTAGGGGGGGTACTGGGGCCAACGTCCTGACTTTC. The whole variable domain, remainder taken from reference TRBV28 and TRBJ2-6, is DVKVTQSSRYLVKRTGEKVFLECVQDMDHENMFWYRQDPGLGLRLIYFSYDVKMKEKGDIPEGYSVSREKKERFSLILESASTNQTSMYLCASSSTSRGGTGANVLTFGAGSRLTVL.

V gene TRBV12-5 combines with J gene TRBJ2-5; 9 nucleotides match TRBD1. Germline-derived CDR1 and CDR2 are LGHNT and FRNRAP. This CDR3 is 16 amino acids long. The J segment lost 4 bases and the V segment lost 4 bases, leaving 10 bases of the junction unmatched. The CDR3: CASGSTTGGGGETQYF. The CDR3 region has the DNA TGTGCTAGTGGTTCGACAACAGGGGGCGGAGGAGAGACCCAGTACTTC. Variable domain in full (rest from reference TRBV12-5 and TRBJ2-5): DARVTQTPRHKVTEMGQEVTMRCQPILGHNTVFWYRQTMMQGLELLAYFRNRAPLDDSGMPKDRFSAEMPDATLATLKIQPSEPRDSAVYFCASGSTTGGGGETQYFGPGTRLLVL.

The chain is built from TRBV5-4 and TRBJ1-1; TRBD1 aligns across 8 bases. This CDR3 region has 16 residues. Trimming removed 3 bases from V and 4 bases from J; junction bases left unmatched: 11. The V gene's germline CDR1 is SGHNT and CDR2 YYREEE (reference sequence). In DNA form, the CDR3 reads TGTGCCAGCAGCTGGAAAAAAGGACAGGGCGTCACTGAAGCTTTCTTT. Translation: CASSWKKGQGVTEAFF.

The CDR3 region has the DNA TGTGCCAGCAGCTTGGCATCCCAGGCTCGAACCCAGTACTTC. Its translation is CASSLASQARTQYF. The rearrangement links TRBV5-5 to TRBJ2-5; D not resolved. The CDR3 has 14 amino acids. Germline values: CDR1 SGHKS, CDR2 YYEKEE (reference sequence). V was shortened by 0 bases and J by 8 bases, with 14 bases between the two germline ends.

The rearrangement links TRBV28 to TRBJ2-2, with 8 positions matching TRBD2. After removal of 5 bases from V and 1 base from J, the junction contained 3 bases not matched to a gene. CDR1 is MDHEN, CDR2 SYDVKM, per germline. The CDR3 has 15 amino acids. The CDR3 nucleotides are TGTGCCAGCAGTCGGAGCGGGGGGAACACCGGGGAGCTGTTTTTT. Residues: CASSRSGGNTGELFF.